This TCR beta chain originates from a study of regulatory and conventional T cells in RAG deficiency (dated by TCRdb to between 2016 and 2019). For the study in its entirety: High-throughput TCR beta sequencing was used to compare the repertoire diversity and composition of Treg, conventional CD4+ and CD8+ T cells between RAG-deficient patients and healthy controls.

Details on this clone: Its antigen is still unknown. Base quality data are lacking; no much larger clone is found one base away.

Library preparation employed the immunoSEQ multiplex PCR assay. Genomic DNA from the sorted T-cell subsets was used to amplify and sequence rearranged TCR beta chain products. The authors' analysis ran thus. Shannon entropy and Simpson indices were used to quantify the repertoire diversity of productive TCR beta rearrangements. To gauge clonal expansion, the frequencies of the 100 most abundant productive TCR beta clonotypes among total reads were added together. A self-reactivity index based on amino acid usage at CDR3beta positions 6 and 7 was applied to the TRB repertoires. Two-way ANOVA was used for repertoire analyses, and Student t or Mann-Whitney tests were used for flow cytometric analyses. TCRdb provides this immuneACCESS table in a form limited to in-frame rearrangements. Some clones are lacking; in checked studies, under half of them reflect an unresolved V gene, and why the rest are absent is not known. V and J calls and clone size are copied from that table; D and trimming were computed from the DNA. The sample table shows 25,000 to 35,000 clones, and 90% to 95% are seen once. Jointly, the top ten make up approximately 0.18% of the sample.

At the junction V is shortened by 7 bases and J by 4 bases, with 13 bases in between. The CDR3, cysteine through phenylalanine, is 13 amino acids long. Left in the record is the CDR3 DNA by itself, 39 bases read in frame from the first base. The germline V gene (reference sequence) gives CDR1 as LNHDA and CDR2 as SQIVND. Study-level results and caveats: In Omenn syndrome patients, sorted CD25-high CD127-low cells may represent peripherally activated cells rather than bona fide Treg cells. Compared with controls, Omenn syndrome and CID/AS patients had roughly 100-fold fewer unique TCR beta sequences in Treg cells, but only approximately 10-fold fewer in the other subsets. Markedly lower Shannon entropy and higher Simpson indices were observed in RAG-deficient patients than in control T-cell subpopulations. Shorter CDR3 lengths were found in all patient T-cell subsets, and >85% Treg-Tconv repertoire overlap at nucleotide and amino acid level was observed in Omenn syndrome patients. Some T-cell subset analyses were not done for some subjects.

Before genomic DNA was extracted, conventional CD4+ T cells were isolated from blood as CD25-low CD127-high cells. About 8 healthy control donors were used as the comparison group for repertoire analyses. In addition, the sample was reused for a study of regulatory T cells. As the second publication notes: The multiplex PCR relied on 52 forward TRBV primers and 13 reverse TRBJ primers, and amplification bias was corrected through assay-based and computational methods. In patients, repertoires had restricted unique TRB V-J pairs and skewed V and J gene usage, with regulatory T cells showing the most marked changes. T-cell receptor beta repertoires of sorted regulatory, conventional CD4+ and CD8+ T cells were compared between CD3G-deficient patients and healthy controls. Peripheral blood mononuclear cells were isolated by Ficoll density separation. Within the immunoSEQ assay, multiplex PCR amplified rearranged TRB loci from genomic DNA. An Illumina HiSeq platform was used to sequence the TRB amplicons. Custom algorithms error-filtered the raw sequences and aligned the raw sequences to reference gene sequences, after which the immunoSEQ online tools were used for analysis. The frequencies of productive and nonproductive TRB rearrangements were evaluated among unique sequences as well as among total sequences. Prism software was used to run t tests, Mann-Whitney tests or two-way ANOVA for comparisons between groups.

The TCR was taken from a human donor in good health. The receptor chain draws on TRBV19 and TRBJ1-2; the D gene is perhaps TRBD1, on 5 matching bases. The sequenced material came from CD25- CD4+ T cells sorted from blood. The DNA is as follows: TGTGCCAGTACGAGGGAGGGGCTCTATGGCTACACCTTC. This gives the protein CASTREGLYGYTF. Beyond the CDR3, the reference TRBV19 and TRBJ1-2 genes provide the residues; the full variable domain reads: DGGITQSPKYLFRKEGQNVTLSCEQNLNHDAMYWYRQDPGQGLRLIYYSQIVNDFQKGDIAEGYSVSREKKESFPLTVTSAQKNPTAFYLCASTREGLYGYTFGSGTRLTVV.